The 24 T cell receptor beta chains presented below share a single source sample, sequenced in a study of T cells in narcolepsy. Profiled with immunoSEQ multiplex PCR; TCRdb holds only in-frame clones, not every one. The sample has about 20,000 clones, around 86% seen once. The specimen was memory (CD45RA-) CD4+ T cells from blood. These receptors were collected from a human donor in good health.

This chain connects TRBV5-1 to TRBJ2-1, with D perhaps being TRBD1 or TRBD2 (6 bases each). The CDR3 totals 15 residues. Trimming took off 1 base at V and 5 bases at J, with 13 bases between the two ends. Germline-derived CDR1 and CDR2 are SGHRS and YFSETQ. The CDR3 here is CASSLSPGADNEQFF. The DNA of the CDR3 is TGCGCCAGCAGCTTGAGCCCGGGGGCGGACAATGAGCAGTTCTTC.

The CDR3 loop is CASSLGMKYEQYF. The CDR3 DNA is TGTGCCAGCAGCTTAGGGATGAAATACGAGCAGTACTTC. This sequence joins TRBV7-8 and TRBJ2-7; D is ambiguous. The CDR3 extends over 13 amino acids. Per the germline V gene, CDR1 is SGHVS and CDR2 is FQNEAQ. Trimming shortened V by 1 base and J by 4 bases, and 8 bases separated the two germline ends.

CDR3 residues: CASSVTPSYEQYF. Written as DNA, the CDR3 is TGTGCCAGCAGCGTAACCCCTTCCTACGAGCAGTACTTC. The J gene is TRBJ2-7, the V gene TRBV9; D is unclear. Germline V CDR1 and CDR2: SGDLS, YYNGEE. The length of the CDR3 is 13 residues. V shed 1 base and J shed 1 base, with 6 bases lying between them.

This chain uses TRBV5-1 with TRBJ1-2; D is uncertain. The CDR3 is 14 residues long. The V end lost 2 bases, the J end lost 0 bases, and 8 bases lay between the germline ends. Germline loops: CDR1 SGHRS, CDR2 YFSETQ. The CDR3: CASSLETPNYGYTF. CDR3 coding DNA: TGCGCCAGCAGCTTAGAGACACCTAACTATGGCTACACCTTC.

A word on this clone: Other nucleotide sequences from this sample produce the same CDR3. This sequence joins TRBV5-1 and TRBJ2-1; 10 nucleotides align to TRBD2. Germline V gives CDR1 SGHRS, CDR2 YFSETQ. The CDR3 is 15 amino acids. V lost 0 bases, J lost 5 bases, and 2 bases stayed unmatched. The CDR3 bases are TGCGCCAGCAGCTTGGTACTAGCGGGAAACAATGAGCAGTTCTTC. Residues: CASSLVLAGNNEQFF.

V usage is TRBV28 and J usage is TRBJ1-2; D gene uncertain. In germline, CDR1 is MDHEN, CDR2 SYDVKM. The CDR3 consists of 12 residues. Trimming stripped 5 bases from V and 4 bases from J, with 8 bases between. The CDR3 here is CASSPPPYGYTF. The CDR3 nucleotides read TGTGCCAGCAGTCCGCCCCCCTATGGCTACACCTTC.

The chain uses TRBV7-2 and TRBJ2-2; D gene uncertain. The V gene lost 0 bases and the J gene lost 4 bases, with 9 bases spanning the gap. Germline CDR1 and CDR2: SGHTA and FQGNSA. CDR3 length: 15 residues. CDR3: CASSLASLGTGELFF. The DNA of the CDR3 is TGTGCCAGCAGCTTAGCTAGTTTGGGCACCGGGGAGCTGTTTTTT.

This clone has a handful of counts. The same CDR3 arises from other DNA sequences in this sample as well. The genes are TRBV5-1 and TRBJ1-3; unclear D gene. This CDR3 contains 12 residues. From germline, CDR1 is SGHRS and CDR2 YFSETQ. Trimming removed 6 bases at V and 0 bases at J, with 4 bases between. The CDR3 DNA reads as TGCGCCAGCAAATCCTCTGGAAACACCATATATTTT. Protein product: CASKSSGNTIYF.

The sample holds one count of this clone. The chain uses TRBV6-6 and TRBJ1-2; 8 positions agree with TRBD1. The V and J ends lost 5 bases and 3 bases, in that order; junction bases with no gene match: 8. CDR3 length equals 15 residues. Germline V lookup: CDR1 MNHNY, CDR2 SVGAGI (reference sequence). CDR3 region: CASSRPQGAHYGYTF. In DNA form, the CDR3 reads TGTGCCAGCAGTAGACCCCAGGGGGCTCACTATGGCTACACCTTC.

The J gene is TRBJ2-7, the V gene TRBV5-1; D perhaps matches TRBD1 (5 bases). Germline assignment: CDR1 SGHRS and CDR2 YFSETQ. The CDR3 extends over 14 amino acids. The V end lost 0 bases, the J end lost 3 bases, and 10 bases lay between the germline ends. The CDR3 bases are TGCGCCAGCAGCTTGGAAGGGGTTGGCTACGAGCAGTACTTC. Its protein product is CASSLEGVGYEQYF.

The V gene is TRBV27, the J gene TRBJ1-2; 7 nucleotides match TRBD1. Germline V gene sequence: CDR1 MNHEY, CDR2 SMNVEV (reference sequence). Germline trimming cut 6 bases from V and 0 bases from J; bases unmatched to any gene: 10. The CDR3 runs to 16 residues. In nucleotides, the CDR3 is TGTGCCAGCAGCACCTCGTCGGGACAGCCTAACTATGGCTACACCTTC. Protein sequence: CASSTSSGQPNYGYTF.

The CDR3 DNA follows: TGTGCCAGCAGTGAAGGTACAGGCCCGAATTCACCCCTCCACTTT. Protein: CASSEGTGPNSPLHF. This sequence joins TRBV6-1 and TRBJ1-6; perhaps TRBD1 as D (5 bases). V lost 1 base, J lost 7 bases, and 11 bases lay in between. Germline CDR1 is MNHNS and CDR2 is SASEGT. The CDR3 spans 15 residues.

The gene calls are TRBV5-1 and TRBJ2-1; D may correspond to TRBD1 or TRBD2 (5 bases each). The germline V and J ends were trimmed by 0 bases and 7 bases, with 8 bases remaining between them. Per the germline V gene, CDR1 is SGHRS and CDR2 is YFSETQ. The CDR3 extends over 13 amino acids. The CDR3 DNA is TGCGCCAGCAGCTTGGCCAGGGAGAATGAGCAGTTCTTC. It translates to CASSLARENEQFF.

V gene TRBV30 combines with J gene TRBJ1-1; D perhaps matches TRBD1 (5 bases). CDR1 GTSNPN and CDR2 SVGIG come from the germline V gene (reference sequence). With 3 bases removed from V and 7 bases from J, the gap between germline ends came to 12 bases. The CDR3 covers 12 residues. The CDR3 loop reads CAWRGFRGEAFF. The CDR3 nucleotides are TGTGCCTGGAGGGGTTTTAGGGGTGAAGCTTTCTTT. The full variable domain, with the rest looked up from reference TRBV30 and TRBJ1-1, is SQTIHQWPATLVQPVGSPLSLECTVEGTSNPNLYWYRQAAGRGLQLLFYSVGIGQISSEVPQNLSASRPQDRQFILSSKKLLLSDSGFYLCAWRGFRGEAFFGQGTRLTVV.

The V call is TRBV9, the J call TRBJ1-1; perhaps TRBD1 as D (5 bases). The CDR3 contains 17 residues. Germline values: CDR1 SGDLS, CDR2 YYNGEE. With 4 bases removed from V and 1 base from J, the gap between germline ends came to 20 bases. CDR3 DNA sequence: TGTGCCAGCAGCTCCCGCGGGGGAATAGTAGCGAACACTGAAGCTTTCTTT. Translated: CASSSRGGIVANTEAFF.

The chain recombines TRBV5-4 with TRBJ2-1; no clear D gene. V was cut by 4 bases and J by 0 bases, with 11 bases left in between. Germline V gene sequence: CDR1 SGHNT, CDR2 YYREEE (reference sequence). This CDR3 contains 15 residues. The CDR3 sequence is CASSTSWSSYNEQFF. The CDR3 region has the DNA TGTGCCAGCAGCACATCCTGGAGCTCCTACAATGAGCAGTTCTTC.

A few counts support this clone. CDR3 sequence reads: CASSLGTGGGQPQHF. CDR3 DNA: TGTGCCAGCAGCCTCGGGACAGGGGGCGGACAGCCCCAGCATTTT. The genes are TRBV7-2 and TRBJ1-5; 12 bases fit TRBD1. The ends lost 5 bases at V and 7 bases at J; junction bases unmatched: 6. Germline assignment: CDR1 SGHTA and CDR2 FQGNSA. The CDR3 totals 15 residues.

CDR3 nucleotide sequence: TGTGCCGTGGGCCGACTTTCCAACTATGGCTACACCTTC. Its protein is CAVGRLSNYGYTF. This chain connects TRBV28 to TRBJ1-2, with unresolved D. CDR3 length: 13 residues. V lost 11 bases to trimming and J lost 2 bases, with 15 bases between them. CDR1 and CDR2 from the germline V gene are MDHEN and SYDVKM.

This rearrangement joins TRBV13 to TRBJ2-2, with TRBD1 matching over 9 bases. The V gene's germline CDR1 is PRHDT and CDR2 FYEKMQ (reference sequence). Trimming cost V 5 bases and J 5 bases; bases outside gene matches: 6. The CDR3 length is 15 residues. CDR3 region: CASSGYRGQTGELFF. The CDR3 region has the DNA TGTGCCAGCAGCGGCTACAGGGGGCAGACCGGGGAGCTGTTTTTT.

The rearrangement links TRBV7-3 to TRBJ2-5, with D perhaps TRBD2 (7 bases). CDR3 length: 14 residues. V lost 5 bases, J lost 4 bases, and 14 bases lay in between. Germline CDR1 SGHTA, CDR2 FQGTGA. Here the CDR3 reads CASSPAGGPETQYF. In DNA, the CDR3 is TGTGCCAGCAGCCCCGCCGGGGGGCCAGAGACCCAGTACTTC.

This chain links TRBV5-6 with TRBJ2-5, with D possibly being TRBD1 (5 bases). Looked up from germline, CDR1 is SGHDT and CDR2 is YYEEEE. Trimming shortened V by 4 bases and J by 2 bases, and 6 bases separated the two germline ends. The CDR3 is 12 amino acids. This CDR3 is CASSRQQETQYF. CDR3 nucleotide sequence: TGTGCCAGCAGCCGACAGCAAGAGACCCAGTACTTC.

V usage is TRBV2 and J usage is TRBJ1-2; D gene unclear. Trimming removed 0 bases from V and 7 bases from J, with 12 bases in between. Germline CDR1 SNHLY, CDR2 FYNNEI. This CDR3 comprises 14 residues. The CDR3 DNA is TGTGCCAGCAGTGAAGCCGTAGGGTTTAGTGGCTACACCTTC. Residues: CASSEAVGFSGYTF.

In this sample, this clone turned up once. The J gene is TRBJ2-7, the V gene TRBV9; 9 positions agree with TRBD1. Germline values: CDR1 SGDLS, CDR2 YYNGEE. The length of the CDR3 is 16 residues. Germline trimming cut 0 bases from V and 1 base from J; bases unmatched to any gene: 5. This CDR3 is CASSVEVGTGSYEQYF. CDR3 in DNA: TGTGCCAGCAGCGTAGAAGTGGGGACAGGGTCCTACGAGCAGTACTTC.

Concerning this clone: Compared with germline, one end of the junction differs, possibly owing to a read error. This chain uses TRBV6-1 with TRBJ2-2; D is perhaps TRBD1 or TRBD2 (6 bases each). CDR3 length: 16 amino acids. In germline, CDR1 is MNHNS, CDR2 SASEGT. CDR3 sequence (DNA): TGTGCCAGCAGTGAAGTTGTGGGGGGCCGCACCGAGGAGCTGTTTTTT. Translated: CASSEVVGGRTEELFF.